The rows below give T cell receptor beta chains drawn from one sample of a study of blood T cell repertoires in COVID-19. Clones were read by immunoSEQ multiplex PCR, and TCRdb kept only the in-frame ones, dropping some. Here the sample spans about 190,000 clones, 80% to 90% being singletons. Sequenced: peripheral blood. Receptor source: a man aged 25 to 40 with acute or convalescent COVID-19. CDR3s include the opening cysteine and the closing phenylalanine or tryptophan. Clone size is shown for a subset of rows, as once, few, many or a class of expanded clone.

V gene: TRBV18; clone size: -; J gene: TRBJ2-7; CDR3 protein: CASSRRGPSYEQYF
V gene: TRBV5-1; clone size: -; J gene: TRBJ2-7; CDR3 protein: CASSSSGRGTYEQYF
V gene: TRBV14; clone size: -; J gene: TRBJ1-2; CDR3 protein: CASSHQTGIGYGYTF
V gene: TRBV11-2; clone size: -; J gene: TRBJ2-1; CDR3 protein: CASSLFLAGYNEQFF
V gene: TRBV15; clone size: once; J gene: TRBJ2-3; CDR3 protein: CATSRVKLAGGRTDTQYF
V gene: TRBV7-8; clone size: -; J gene: TRBJ2-2; CDR3 protein: CASSDRGGTGELFF
V gene: TRBV7-3; clone size: once; J gene: TRBJ2-1; CDR3 protein: CASSELAGAYEQFF
V gene: TRBV6-2/TRBV6-3; clone size: -; J gene: TRBJ2-1; CDR3 protein: CASSTTALGLGEEQFF
V gene: TRBV3-1/TRBV3-2; clone size: -; J gene: TRBJ2-1; CDR3 protein: CASSQEAPLAGEQFF
V gene: TRBV19; clone size: -; J gene: TRBJ1-1; CDR3 protein: CASSQFSGTEAFF
V gene: TRBV7-3; clone size: -; J gene: TRBJ2-1; CDR3 protein: CASSLRLALNNEQFF
V gene: TRBV28; clone size: few; J gene: TRBJ2-7; CDR3 protein: CASSRAPRSYEQYF
V gene: TRBV5-5; clone size: -; J gene: TRBJ1-1; CDR3 protein: CASSIQGGEAFF
V gene: TRBV5-1; clone size: -; J gene: TRBJ2-3; CDR3 protein: CASSRITGSDTQYF
V gene: TRBV19; clone size: once; J gene: TRBJ1-3; CDR3 protein: CACAYTTYSGNTIYF
V gene: TRBV10-3; clone size: -; J gene: TRBJ1-3; CDR3 protein: CAIRQGGSGNTIYF
V gene: TRBV27; clone size: -; J gene: TRBJ1-2; CDR3 protein: CASSGQTGSYGYTF
V gene: TRBV5-1; clone size: once; J gene: TRBJ2-1; CDR3 protein: CASSYVAGNEQFF
V gene: TRBV27; clone size: -; J gene: TRBJ2-7; CDR3 protein: CASNSRGQGYEQYF
V gene: TRBV28; clone size: few; J gene: TRBJ1-5; CDR3 protein: CASSTGTGNQPQHF
V gene: TRBV20-1; clone size: once; J gene: TRBJ1-6; CDR3 protein: CSASGDRSSPLHF
V gene: TRBV11-2; clone size: -; J gene: TRBJ1-6; CDR3 protein: CASSLGDSVSPLHF
V gene: TRBV4-1; clone size: -; J gene: TRBJ2-7; CDR3 protein: CASSQIPGQGAYEQYF
V gene: TRBV28; clone size: -; J gene: TRBJ2-1; CDR3 protein: CASLRQGLHNEQFF
V gene: TRBV29-1; clone size: -; J gene: TRBJ2-1; CDR3 protein: CSGRRGENEQFF
V gene: TRBV7-9; clone size: -; J gene: TRBJ1-4; CDR3 protein: CASKREEEKLFF
V gene: TRBV5-1; clone size: -; J gene: TRBJ2-5; CDR3 protein: CASSSSSGLAGGGTQYF
V gene: TRBV28; clone size: -; J gene: TRBJ2-7; CDR3 protein: CASRTHPGQGDEQYF
V gene: TRBV7-2; clone size: -; J gene: TRBJ1-6; CDR3 protein: CASSLNSGVNSPLHF
V gene: TRBV24-1; clone size: -; J gene: TRBJ2-7; CDR3 protein: CATSDLLAGDTYEQYF
V gene: TRBV28; clone size: -; J gene: TRBJ1-6; CDR3 protein: CASRRDRGSPLHF
V gene: TRBV12-3/TRBV12-4; clone size: few; J gene: TRBJ1-2; CDR3 protein: CASSRTGAAGYTF
V gene: TRBV10-3; clone size: -; J gene: TRBJ1-3; CDR3 protein: CAIKGQGALLGGNTIYF
V gene: TRBV13; clone size: -; J gene: TRBJ1-4; CDR3 protein: CASSFNRGLNEKLFF
V gene: TRBV19; clone size: -; J gene: TRBJ2-7; CDR3 protein: CASSMRSQATLAYEQYF
V gene: TRBV7-3; clone size: -; J gene: TRBJ2-4; CDR3 protein: CASSLGAGANIQYF
V gene: TRBV7-9; clone size: -; J gene: TRBJ1-1; CDR3 protein: CASSEVTGGVTEAFF
V gene: TRBV3-1/TRBV3-2; clone size: -; J gene: TRBJ1-5; CDR3 protein: CASSQDRPGQPQPQHF
V gene: TRBV30; clone size: -; J gene: TRBJ2-4; CDR3 protein: CAWSRQSLAKNIQYF
V gene: TRBV14; clone size: -; J gene: TRBJ2-2; CDR3 protein: CASSRNRRTGSGELFF